This T cell receptor beta chain derives from a study of blood T cell repertoires in COVID-19. This clone was picked up many times. The data were produced by immunoSEQ multiplex PCR, yet TCRdb's version contains in-frame clones alone and is incomplete. The repertoire includes hundreds of thousands of clones, about 81% of them detected once, and roughly 12% sits in the top ten. This CDR3 comprises 15 residues. CDR1 is MNHEY and CDR2 is SVGAGI in the germline V gene. The V gene end was trimmed by 7 bases and the J gene end by 3 bases; junction bases not matched to a gene: 10. This receptor was taken from an older woman with active or convalescent COVID-19. The chain is built from TRBV6-5 and TRBJ1-2; 8 bases map to TRBD1. The sample consisted of peripheral blood. The CDR3 region has the DNA TGTGCCAGCACCCCGGTGGACAGGGCGGACTATGGCTACACCTTC. Its protein product is CASTPVDRADYGYTF.